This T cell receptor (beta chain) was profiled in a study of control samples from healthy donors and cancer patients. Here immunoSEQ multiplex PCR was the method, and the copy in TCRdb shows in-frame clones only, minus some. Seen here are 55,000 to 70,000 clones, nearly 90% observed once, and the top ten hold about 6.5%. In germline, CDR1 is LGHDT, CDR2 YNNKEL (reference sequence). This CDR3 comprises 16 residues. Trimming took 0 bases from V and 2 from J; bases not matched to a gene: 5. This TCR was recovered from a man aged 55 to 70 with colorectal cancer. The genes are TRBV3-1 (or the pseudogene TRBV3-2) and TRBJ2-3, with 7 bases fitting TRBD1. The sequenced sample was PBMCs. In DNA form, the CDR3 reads TGTGCCAGCAGCCAAGAGGGACAGAAACTCACAGATACGCAGTATTTT. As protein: CASSQEGQKLTDTQYF.